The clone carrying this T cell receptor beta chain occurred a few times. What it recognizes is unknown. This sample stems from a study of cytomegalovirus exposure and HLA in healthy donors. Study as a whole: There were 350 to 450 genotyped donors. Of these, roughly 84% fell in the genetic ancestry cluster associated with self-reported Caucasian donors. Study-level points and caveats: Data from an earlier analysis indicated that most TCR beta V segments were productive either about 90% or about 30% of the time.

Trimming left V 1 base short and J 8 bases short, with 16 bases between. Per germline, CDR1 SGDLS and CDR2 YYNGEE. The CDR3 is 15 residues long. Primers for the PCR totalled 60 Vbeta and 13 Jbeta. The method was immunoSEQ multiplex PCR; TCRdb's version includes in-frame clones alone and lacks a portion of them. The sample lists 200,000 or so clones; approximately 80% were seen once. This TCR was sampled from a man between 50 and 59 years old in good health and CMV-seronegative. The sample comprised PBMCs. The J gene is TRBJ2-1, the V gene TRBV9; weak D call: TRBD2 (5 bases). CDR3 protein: CASSVPSTGLDEQFF. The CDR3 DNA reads TGTGCCAGCAGCGTACCCTCAACGGGATTAGATGAGCAGTTCTTC.